The 9 T cell receptor beta chains below come from one sample, sequenced in a study of T-cell memory formation after mild COVID-19. TCRdb reanalysed the 5' RACE reads using MiXCR and keeps one entry per CDR3 protein. The sample has roughly 150,000 distinct CDR3 sequences; over 10% are singletons. The source material was PBMCs or a T cell subset sorted from them (not recorded which). The receptors shown here come from a man younger than 30 who had mild COVID-19 (a few samples of this study predate the infection). Cell type and time point are not known.

The V and J genes are TRBV11-3 and TRBJ2-3; 8 bases map to TRBD1. The ends lost 4 bases at V and 0 bases at J; junction bases unmatched: 0. Germline V gene lookup returns CDR1 SGHNT and CDR2 YENEEA. This CDR3 comprises 14 residues. The CDR3 DNA follows: TGTGCCAGCAGCTGGGACAGGAGCACAGATACGCAGTATTTT. Amino acids: CASSWDRSTDTQYF.

This clonotype was counted only a few times. The rearrangement links TRBV7-9 to TRBJ2-7; a weak D match, TRBD1 (6 bases). The CDR3 sequence is 16 residues long. Deletions cut 2 bases from V and 0 bases from J, with 14 bases between. Germline assignment: CDR1 SEHNR and CDR2 FQNEAQ (reference sequence). CDR3 DNA sequence: TGTGCCAGCAGCTTACCCCCGGGACACCCCTCCTACGAGCAGTACTTC. Its translation is CASSLPPGHPSYEQYF. Complete variable domain (other parts from reference TRBV7-9 and TRBJ2-7): DTGVSQNPRHKITKRGQNVTFRCDPISEHNRLYWYRQTLGQGPEFLTYFQNEAQLEKSRLLSDRFSAERPKGSFSTLEIQRTEQGDSAMYLCASSLPPGHPSYEQYFGPGTRLTVT.

The rearrangement uses TRBV6-6 and TRBJ1-2, with D maybe TRBD1 (5 bases). The CDR3 is made up of 12 amino acids. In germline, CDR1 is MNHNY, CDR2 SVGAGI (reference sequence). V lost 2 bases to trimming and J lost 7 bases, with 8 bases between them. CDR3 loop: CASSYPGGGYTF. The CDR3, as DNA: TGTGCCAGCAGTTACCCGGGGGGTGGCTACACCTTC.

This clonotype was detected only a few times. In DNA form, the CDR3 reads TGCGCCAGCAGCTTGGCGGCCTCCGGGACAGGGGGCACCGGGGAGCTGTTTTTT. This gives the protein CASSLAASGTGGTGELFF. The V gene is TRBV5-1, the J gene TRBJ2-2; 11 nucleotides match TRBD1. The ends lost 0 bases at V and 4 bases at J; junction bases unmatched: 8. Germline CDR1 and CDR2: SGHRS and YFSETQ. The CDR3 spans 18 residues.

This clonotype was seen only a few times. The V and J genes are TRBV5-1 and TRBJ2-1, with 13 bases matching TRBD2. The V and J ends lost 4 bases and 8 bases, in that order; junction bases with no gene match: 9. The CDR3 sequence is 16 residues long. Germline lookup yields CDR1 SGHRS and CDR2 YFSETQ. The DNA for the CDR3 is TGCGCCAGCAGCGCGACTACTAGCGGGGGGGCCTATGAGCAGTTCTTC. It codes for CASSATTSGGAYEQFF.

This clonotype has at least ten counts. The CDR3 DNA follows: TGTGCCAGCAGCTTAGACCCGGGGGGCTATGGCTACACCTTC. It codes for CASSLDPGGYGYTF. This chain uses TRBV7-6 with TRBJ1-2; D is perhaps TRBD1 (5 bases). Germline V CDR1 and CDR2: SGHVS, FNYEAQ. Trimming took 1 base from V and 4 from J, leaving 10 bases between them. The CDR3 has 14 amino acids.

The J gene is TRBJ2-7, the V gene TRBV9; weak D call: TRBD2 (6 bases). Trimming left V 3 bases short and J 3 bases short, with 13 bases between. The CDR3 runs to 14 residues. Germline V lookup: CDR1 SGDLS, CDR2 YYNGEE. This CDR3 reads CASSARSGNYEQYF. Here the CDR3 DNA reads TGTGCCAGCAGCGCCCGTAGCGGAAACTACGAGCAGTACTTC. Variable domain in full (rest from reference TRBV9 and TRBJ2-7): DSGVTQTPKHLITATGQRVTLRCSPRSGDLSVYWYQQSLDQGLQFLIQYYNGEERAKGNILERFSAQQFPDLHSELNLSSLELGDSALYFCASSARSGNYEQYFGPGTRLTVT.

This clonotype was found a few times. The J gene is TRBJ2-7, the V gene TRBV28, with D perhaps being TRBD1 or TRBD2 (5 bases each). CDR3 length equals 16 residues. The V and J ends lost 6 bases and 1 base respectively, with 19 bases between them. The germline V gene has CDR1 MDHEN and CDR2 SYDVKM. The CDR3 loop is CASRDTGIRLSYEQYF. CDR3 bases: TGTGCCAGCAGGGACACCGGGATCCGGTTATCCTACGAGCAGTACTTC. The variable domain in full, completed from reference TRBV28 and TRBJ2-7, reads DVKVTQSSRYLVKRTGEKVFLECVQDMDHENMFWYRQDPGLGLRLIYFSYDVKMKEKGDIPEGYSVSREKKERFSLILESASTNQTSMYLCASRDTGIRLSYEQYFGPGTRLTVT.

This clonotype showed up just a few times. This sequence joins TRBV4-3 and TRBJ2-5; tentatively, D is TRBD1 (7 bases). Germline CDR1 and CDR2: LGHNA and YSLEER. The ends were cut back, 1 base at V and 5 bases at J, with 11 bases in the middle. This CDR3 is 14 amino acids long. The CDR3 DNA follows: TGCGCCAGCAGCCAAGGGCCAGGGGGGGAGACCCAGTACTTC. Protein sequence: CASSQGPGGETQYF.